This T cell receptor (beta chain) emerged from a study of T cell repertoires in cytomegalovirus infection. Study at large: TCR beta signatures that were public indicated CMV infection and matching HLA type.

Notes on the study in general: CMV carriers having the relevant HLA were flagged by cumulative public TCR beta family frequency.

TCRdb passed the reads through MiXCR, listing each CDR3 protein once. The sample has more than 650,000 distinct CDR3 sequences; 35% are singletons. The sample holds many counts of this clonotype. The antigen remains undetermined. The V gene lost 2 bases and the J gene lost 11 bases, with 18 bases spanning the gap. CDR1 is SGHVS and CDR2 is FQNEAQ in the germline V gene. CDR3 length: 14 residues. This TCR came from a human donor in good health (CMV status not recorded). Some clones in this sample may be carry-over from other donors' samples. Sequenced sample: PBMCs. The gene calls are TRBV7-8 and TRBJ1-1; D ambiguous. CDR3 nucleotides: TGTGCCAGCAGCTTAAGGTCAATACAGTTTGGCGCTTTCTTT. Protein: CASSLRSIQFGAFF.